This T cell receptor beta chain was sequenced in a study of OX40 agonist ivuxolimab in advanced cancers. Study in general: Patients' therapy was ivuxolimab, an antibody that acts as an agonist of OX40 (CD134). General study findings and limits: Low normalized clonal expansion also occurred in some nonresponding patients. Relative to CD4+, CD8+ T cells held more expanded clones on average. Within 6 weeks, CD4+ and CD8+ blood T cells expanded clonally at 0.1 to 3.0 mg/kg.

Points on this clone: Its antigen is undetermined.

The protocol was immunoSEQ multiplex PCR, while the TCRdb copy is restricted to in-frame clones and leaves out a portion. This sample has 51,000 or so clones; roughly nine tenths occur once, and the top ten carry 14%. The specimen comprised CD4+ or CD8+ T cells sorted from blood, sampled in a trial of the OX40 agonist ivuxolimab. The source of this sequence is an adult with an advanced solid tumor such as melanoma, head and neck, liver or kidney cancer.

The CDR3 bases are TGTGCCAGCAGCTTAGCGGGCGCGCGGGGCGGGAGCTCCTACAATGAGCAGTTCTTC. This gives the protein CASSLAGARGGSSYNEQFF. V gene TRBV7-9 combines with J gene TRBJ2-1; TRBD2 matches 7 bases. CDR3 length equals 19 residues. The ends lost 0 bases at V and 0 bases at J; junction bases unmatched: 11. Germline CDR1 SEHNR, CDR2 FQNEAQ (reference sequence).